The 21 T cell receptor beta chains below come from one sample, sequenced in a study of Graves' ophthalmopathy and Graves' hyperthyroidism. RNA transcripts served as template for amplifying TCR beta CDR3 sequences. First-round RT-PCR employed HTBI primers, with a second-round multiplex PCR after it. MiXCR was run by TCRdb on the multiplex PCR reads, yielding one entry per CDR3 protein. Here the sample spans roughly 160,000 distinct CDR3 sequences, 35% to 45% being singletons. The source material was peripheral blood. Source of these receptors: a man aged 25-45 years with Graves' ophthalmopathy.

This rearrangement joins TRBV30 to TRBJ1-1; tentative D call: TRBD1 (6 bases). Germline V gene sequence: CDR1 GTSNPN, CDR2 SVGIG (reference sequence). The ends were cut back, 3 bases at V and 3 bases at J, with 20 bases in the middle. The CDR3 runs to 16 residues. CDR3 sequence reads: CAWSARGGRRDTEAFF. DNA for the CDR3: TGTGCCTGGAGCGCCAGGGGAGGTAGGCGAGACACTGAAGCTTTCTTT.

The V call is TRBV2, the J call TRBJ1-5; a possible D gene is TRBD1 (5 bases). V was clipped by 5 bases and J by 7 bases, with 18 bases between them. The CDR3 has 15 residues. Germline CDR1 SNHLY, CDR2 FYNNEI. For the CDR3, the DNA is TGTGCCAGCAGTTCTCTAATAGGGGCGCGGCAGCCCCAGCATTTT. Protein product: CASSSLIGARQPQHF.

The V gene is TRBV24-1, the J gene TRBJ2-7, with a weak D call TRBD2 (7 bases). Trimming left V 10 bases short and J 4 bases short, with 16 bases between. The CDR3 loop spans 13 amino acids. CDR1 KGHDR and CDR2 SFDVKD come from the germline V gene. The CDR3 sequence is CATQDGGLYEQYF. CDR3 nucleotides: TGTGCCACTCAGGACGGGGGGCTATACGAGCAGTACTTC.

This clonotype was observed many times. The chain carries TRBV6-2 or TRBV6-3 and TRBJ1-2; D is unclear. The germline V gene encodes CDR1 MNHEY and CDR2 SVGEGT. This CDR3 is 16 amino acids long. V shed 2 bases and J shed 6 bases, with 19 bases lying between them. The CDR3: CASSYELGDKADGYTF. In nucleotides, the CDR3 is TGTGCCAGCAGTTACGAGCTCGGGGATAAAGCAGATGGCTACACCTTC.

This clonotype was recorded a few times. The CDR3: CASSVDAGESPLHF. The CDR3 region has the DNA TGTGCCAGCAGCGTAGATGCAGGTGAATCACCCCTCCACTTT. This rearrangement joins TRBV7-2 to TRBJ1-6; D gene ambiguous. CDR1 is SGHTA, CDR2 FQGNSA, per germline. CDR3 length: 14 amino acids. V lost 5 bases, J lost 10 bases, and 15 bases lay in between.

The gene calls are TRBV6-5 and TRBJ1-1; no reliable D call. The length of the CDR3 is 15 residues. Trimming stripped 3 bases from V and 4 bases from J, with 15 bases between. Per germline, CDR1 MNHEY and CDR2 SVGAGI. The CDR3 loop reads CASSYFPGRGTEAFF. CDR3 sequence (DNA): TGTGCCAGCAGTTATTTTCCCGGCCGTGGCACTGAAGCTTTCTTT.

This clonotype was recorded many times. The chain couples TRBV2 to TRBJ2-2, with D maybe TRBD2 (6 bases). The CDR3 loop spans 17 amino acids. V gave up 5 bases and J gave up 0 bases, with 16 bases separating them. Per the germline V gene, CDR1 is SNHLY and CDR2 is FYNNEI. CDR3: CASSFSSGDSNTGELFF. CDR3 nucleotides: TGTGCCAGCAGTTTCTCGTCGGGGGACTCGAACACCGGGGAGCTGTTTTTT.

This clonotype has a count of ten or more. CDR3 DNA: TGTGCCAGCAGTCTTACTCTAGCGAGCCAAGAGACCCAGTACTTC. It translates to CASSLTLASQETQYF. The V and J genes are TRBV27 and TRBJ2-5, with D possibly matching TRBD2 (6 bases). The germline V gene has CDR1 MNHEY and CDR2 SMNVEV (reference sequence). The V end was cut by 5 bases, the J end by 1 base, with 14 bases between. The CDR3 runs 15 residues.

There are many counts of this clonotype. The chain employs TRBV12-5 and TRBJ1-2; a weak D match, TRBD1 (6 bases). With 5 bases removed from V and 4 bases from J, the gap between germline ends came to 11 bases. This CDR3 comprises 13 residues. Germline V gives CDR1 LGHNT, CDR2 FRNRAP. The CDR3 DNA follows: TGTGCTAGTGGTCATGACAGGCTCTATGGCTACACCTTC. Its protein is CASGHDRLYGYTF. The full variable domain, completed using reference TRBV12-5 and TRBJ1-2, is DARVTQTPRHKVTEMGQEVTMRCQPILGHNTVFWYRQTMMQGLELLAYFRNRAPLDDSGMPKDRFSAEMPDATLATLKIQPSEPRDSAVYFCASGHDRLYGYTFGSGTRLTVV.

The chain uses TRBV28 and TRBJ2-7; tentative D call: TRBD2 (5 bases). The length of the CDR3 is 12 residues. Looked up from germline, CDR1 is MDHEN and CDR2 is SYDVKM. Trimming pared 7 bases from V and 4 bases from J, leaving 11 bases between. CDR3 sequence reads: CASNGGQYEQYF. In DNA, the CDR3 is TGTGCCAGCAATGGCGGGCAGTACGAGCAGTACTTC.

The chain joins TRBV7-8 to TRBJ1-1; D uncertain. V lost 1 base and J lost 2, with 11 bases in between. This CDR3 region has 15 residues. From germline, CDR1 is SGHVS and CDR2 FQNEAQ. DNA for the CDR3: TGTGCCAGCAGCTTAGAGGTGTTACTTAACACTGAAGCTTTCTTT. This sequence encodes CASSLEVLLNTEAFF.

This clonotype has ten or more counts. This sequence joins TRBV12-3 or TRBV12-4 and TRBJ2-7, with D possibly being TRBD1 (5 bases). Trimming took 7 bases from V and 7 from J, leaving 20 bases between them. The CDR3 totals 14 residues. The CDR3 bases are TGTGCCAGCACTCTGGGGCAGGTTGCTATGGAGCAGTACTTC. Translated, it gives CASTLGQVAMEQYF.

At least ten counts were recorded for this clonotype. This chain uses TRBV13 with TRBJ1-1; D possibly corresponds to TRBD1 (5 bases). The germline V and J ends were trimmed by 5 bases and 1 base, with 11 bases remaining between them. This CDR3 is 14 amino acids long. Germline CDR1 PRHDT, CDR2 FYEKMQ (reference sequence). For the CDR3, the DNA is TGTGCCAGCAGCGCTGGGGGTGCGAACACTGAAGCTTTCTTT. Translating gives CASSAGGANTEAFF.

In this sample, this clonotype turned up many times. The chain links TRBV30 to TRBJ2-7; the D gene is possibly TRBD2 (5 bases). CDR1 is GTSNPN, CDR2 SVGIG, per germline (reference sequence). The V and J ends lost 2 bases and 0 bases respectively, with 11 bases between them. The CDR3 has 14 residues. This CDR3 reads CAWSSGVSSYEQYF. The CDR3 DNA follows: TGTGCCTGGAGTAGCGGCGTTAGCTCCTACGAGCAGTACTTC.

This clonotype has only a few counts. The V and J genes are TRBV6-1 and TRBJ1-2; a weak D match, TRBD1 (6 bases). This CDR3 contains 15 residues. Germline CDR1 MNHNS, CDR2 SASEGT. Trimming shortened V by 6 bases and J by 3 bases, and 17 bases separated the two germline ends. The CDR3 DNA sequence: TGTGCCAGCAGGGAAAATACCGGGACATACTATGGCTACACCTTC. Translated: CASRENTGTYYGYTF.

This clonotype was recorded at least ten times. This rearrangement joins TRBV30 to TRBJ1-1; 8 bases line up with TRBD1. The CDR3 spans 14 residues. Germline CDR1 is GTSNPN and CDR2 is SVGIG (reference sequence). V shed 3 bases, J shed 4 bases, and the junction held 7 bases outside the gene matches. CDR3 loop: CAWSGQGWATEAFF. DNA of the CDR3: TGTGCCTGGAGCGGACAGGGCTGGGCCACTGAAGCTTTCTTT.

This clonotype has at least ten counts. The chain uses TRBV6-1 and TRBJ2-7, with TRBD1 identical over 8 bases. The trim removed 6 bases at V and 2 bases at J, leaving 6 bases unmatched. CDR3 length equals 14 residues. CDR1 MNHNS and CDR2 SASEGT come from the germline V gene. Here the CDR3 DNA reads TGTGCCAGCAGGAAGGACAGGGTGGCCTACGAGCAGTACTTC. Protein sequence: CASRKDRVAYEQYF.

This clonotype showed up just a few times. This chain connects TRBV11-2 to TRBJ1-3, with TRBD1 matching 9 bases. With 1 base clipped from V and 7 bases from J, the junction kept 8 bases outside the gene matches. The CDR3 length is 16 residues. Germline V gene sequence: CDR1 SGHAT, CDR2 FQNNGV. The CDR3 spells CASSLVGTGLRNTIYF. In nucleotides, the CDR3 is TGTGCCAGCAGCTTAGTCGGGACAGGGCTACGGAACACCATATATTTT.

This clonotype appeared many times. The J gene is TRBJ1-1, the V gene TRBV6-1, with D possibly TRBD1 on 5 matching bases. Germline-derived CDR1 and CDR2 are MNHNS and SASEGT. The CDR3 has 13 residues. V lost 3 bases and J 0 bases, leaving 5 bases between the germline ends. DNA of the CDR3: TGTGCCAGCAGTGACAGGGTGAACACTGAAGCTTTCTTT. Translating it yields CASSDRVNTEAFF.

This clonotype was picked up many times. The V call is TRBV11-2, the J call TRBJ2-2; TRBD2 matches at 14 bases. The germline V gene encodes CDR1 SGHAT and CDR2 FQNNGV. Unmatched junction bases numbered 9, after V lost 5 bases and J lost 4 bases. This CDR3 has 18 residues. CDR3 amino acids: CASSPGLAGVWGTGELFF. The CDR3 DNA reads as TGTGCCAGCAGCCCGGGACTAGCGGGAGTATGGGGCACCGGGGAGCTGTTTTTT.

This chain joins TRBV12-3 or TRBV12-4 and TRBJ2-7; D is uncertain. The V end was cut by 4 bases, the J end by 4 bases, with 17 bases between. CDR3 length: 15 residues. CDR3 amino acids: CASSSDKTRAYEQYF. CDR3 nucleotides: TGTGCCAGCAGTTCCGACAAAACCCGGGCTTACGAGCAGTACTTC.